This T cell receptor beta chain originates from a study of blood T cell repertoires in COVID-19. The repertoire was sequenced with immunoSEQ multiplex PCR; TCRdb's copy has only in-frame clones and lacks some. The repertoire consists of 150,000 to 180,000 clones, with approximately 83% occurring once and the leading ten covering 25% to 30%. The TCR sequence derives from a woman between 55 and 75 years old with acute or convalescent COVID-19. Material for sequencing was peripheral blood.

The CDR3 loop reads CASLTGGAGNTIYF. The CDR3 DNA reads TGTGCCAGCTTGACAGGGGGCGCCGGAAACACCATATATTTT. V gene TRBV28 combines with J gene TRBJ1-3; 10 bases align to TRBD1. Germline loops: CDR1 MDHEN, CDR2 SYDVKM. The CDR3 consists of 14 residues. After removal of 8 bases from V and 4 bases from J, the junction contained 5 bases not matched to a gene.